One sample yielded the 10 T cell receptor beta chains listed below, sequenced in a study of control samples from healthy donors and cancer patients. TCRdb keeps only in-frame clones here, not all; method: immunoSEQ multiplex PCR. The table lists fewer than 200,000 clones. The sample was blood. The receptors derive from a woman aged 30 to 39 in good health.

The V gene is TRBV20-1, the J gene TRBJ2-5; unclear D gene. Germline CDR1 and CDR2: DFQATT and SNEGSKA (reference sequence). This CDR3 contains 11 residues. The V gene lost 6 bases and the J gene lost 4 bases, with 9 bases spanning the gap. The CDR3 protein is CSAVVVETQYF. In DNA, the CDR3 is TGCAGTGCCGTCGTAGTAGAGACCCAGTACTTC.

The chain joins TRBV27 to TRBJ1-1, with D possibly being TRBD1 (5 bases). Trimming shortened V by 4 bases and J by 1 base, and 10 bases separated the two germline ends. Germline loops: CDR1 MNHEY, CDR2 SMNVEV (reference sequence). The CDR3 spans 14 residues. Here the CDR3 reads CASSWGGTNTEAFF. The CDR3 DNA follows: TGTGCCAGCAGTTGGGGAGGGACGAACACTGAAGCTTTCTTT.

The chain combines TRBV5-1 with TRBJ1-5, with D possibly being TRBD1 (5 bases). The CDR3 contains 14 residues. CDR1 and CDR2 (germline): SGHRS, YFSETQ. The V and J ends lost 4 bases and 2 bases respectively, with 10 bases between them. This chain's CDR3 is CASSDVGGNQPQHF. CDR3 coding DNA: TGCGCCAGCAGCGATGTGGGGGGCAATCAGCCCCAGCATTTT.

The chain combines TRBV27 with TRBJ2-6; no clear D gene. This CDR3 comprises 16 residues. Looked up from germline, CDR1 is MNHEY and CDR2 is SMNVEV (reference sequence). V lost 2 bases and J lost 0, with 8 bases in between. The CDR3 nucleotides read TGTGCCAGCAGTTTAAAGGTCTACTCTGGGGCCAACGTCCTGACTTTC. Translation: CASSLKVYSGANVLTF.

The V call is TRBV6-5, the J call TRBJ1-4; D is possibly TRBD1 (5 bases). Germline CDR1 reads MNHEY; CDR2 reads SVGAGI. CDR3 length: 15 residues. V gave up 1 base and J gave up 8 bases, with 14 bases separating them. DNA for the CDR3: TGTGCCAGCAGTTACTTTGGCGACAGTCGAGAAAAACTGTTTTTT. Its protein product is CASSYFGDSREKLFF.

The chain couples TRBV7-6 to TRBJ1-3, with 7 bases matching TRBD1. From germline, CDR1 is SGHVS and CDR2 FNYEAQ. The CDR3 consists of 16 residues. V lost 0 bases to trimming and J lost 0 bases; unmatched junction nucleotides: 2. CDR3 nucleotides: TGTGCCAGCAGCTTAGCTACAGGGGCCTCTGGAAACACCATATATTTT. Protein: CASSLATGASGNTIYF.

The chain carries TRBV28 and TRBJ1-3; D uncertain. V was pared by 5 bases and J by 0 bases, with 8 bases between. Per the germline V gene, CDR1 is MDHEN and CDR2 is SYDVKM. The CDR3 length is 14 residues. The CDR3 nucleotides read TGTGCCAGCAGTAGCCAGCACTCTGGAAACACCATATATTTT. Translating gives CASSSQHSGNTIYF.

The chain recombines TRBV11-2 with TRBJ1-1; D may be TRBD1 (6 bases). Trimming took off 0 bases at V and 6 bases at J, with 11 bases between the two ends. Germline lookup yields CDR1 SGHAT and CDR2 FQNNGV. The CDR3 is 14 residues long. The CDR3 sequence: CASSLEGGPPEAFF. For the CDR3, the DNA is TGTGCCAGCAGCTTAGAGGGGGGGCCACCTGAAGCTTTCTTT. The full variable domain, with the rest looked up from reference TRBV11-2 and TRBJ1-1, is EAGVAQSPRYKIIEKRQSVAFWCNPISGHATLYWYQQILGQGPKLLIQFQNNGVVDDSQLPKDRFSAERLKGVDSTLKIQPAKLEDSAVYLCASSLEGGPPEAFFGQGTRLTVV.

This chain links TRBV29-1 with TRBJ1-1; D remains ambiguous. Trimming took 3 bases from V and 4 from J, leaving 9 bases between them. Germline V CDR1 and CDR2: SQVTM, ANQGSEA. CDR3 length: 12 amino acids. CDR3 residues: CSVDSDSTEAFF. The DNA for the CDR3 is TGCAGCGTTGACAGTGATAGCACTGAAGCTTTCTTT.

The rearrangement links TRBV19 to TRBJ1-1, with TRBD1 identical over 7 bases. CDR1 and CDR2 (germline): LNHDA, SQIVND (reference sequence). The V segment lost 6 bases and the J segment 4 bases; nucleotides outside the gene matches: 5. The CDR3 consists of 13 residues. CDR3: CASSLDRPTEAFF. The CDR3 region has the DNA TGTGCCAGTAGCCTGGACAGGCCCACTGAAGCTTTCTTT.